The clone carrying this T cell receptor (beta chain) came up many times. Antigen unknown. This sample is part of a study of identical twins. Study-wide findings and caveats: Low generation-probability sequences were in excess among twin-shared out-of-frame alpha sequences.

CDR1 is ENHRY and CDR2 is SYGVKD in the germline V gene. The V gene end was trimmed by 10 bases and the J gene end by 0 bases; junction bases not matched to a gene: 5. The CDR3 extends over 14 amino acids. MiXCR, run by TCRdb on the 5' RACE reads, gives a single entry per CDR3 protein. This sample has about 900,000 distinct CDR3 sequences, with approximately 13% found just once. These data were likewise used in another study, on yellow fever vaccine responses in identical twins.

Sequences were obtained from PBMCs. This TCR was sampled from a woman under 30 in good health. V gene TRBV10-3 combines with J gene TRBJ2-2; 7 bases fit TRBD1. The CDR3 DNA follows: TGTGCCACCGTCGACAGGGCGAACACCGGGGAGCTGTTTTTT. As protein: CATVDRANTGELFF.